A single sample gave rise to the 28 T cell receptor beta chains below, sequenced in a study of T cell changes during pregnancy in multiple sclerosis. Clones were sequenced by immunoSEQ multiplex PCR, and TCRdb holds only the in-frame ones, with some missing. The table records approximately 83,000 clones, 90% to 95% of them present only once. Sequences were derived from peripheral blood, sampled in the first trimester of pregnancy. Receptors were obtained from a female donor with multiple sclerosis, enrolled in a pregnancy study.

The chain is built from TRBV7-6 and TRBJ2-5; 10 nucleotides align to TRBD2. Per the germline V gene, CDR1 is SGHVS and CDR2 is FNYEAQ. Trimming removed 5 bases from V and 2 bases from J; junction bases left unmatched: 11. The CDR3 covers 17 residues. The DNA for the CDR3 is TGTGCCAGCAGCCAGGGCCTAGCGGGGGCCAAACAAGAGACCCAGTACTTC. It is translated as CASSQGLAGAKQETQYF.

The chain links TRBV7-9 to TRBJ2-2; TRBD1 agrees at 7 bases. Trimming at V came to 8 bases and at J to 0 bases, leaving 9 bases not matched to a gene. Per the germline V gene, CDR1 is SEHNR and CDR2 is FQNEAQ (reference sequence). CDR3 length: 16 amino acids. DNA of the CDR3: TGTGCCAGCCCCCCTAAGGACAGGCCGAACACCGGGGAGCTGTTTTTT. Translation: CASPPKDRPNTGELFF.

CDR3 region: CASSVGTSGGADTQYF. CDR3 nucleotides: TGTGCCAGCAGCGTAGGGACTAGCGGGGGGGCAGATACGCAGTATTTT. The rearrangement joins TRBV9 to TRBJ2-3, with TRBD2 matching 15 bases. Germline assignment: CDR1 SGDLS and CDR2 YYNGEE. V gave up 0 bases and J gave up 4 bases; unmatched junction bases: 0. This CDR3 spans 16 amino acids.

The rearrangement joins TRBV11-2 to TRBJ2-3, with 15 bases aligning to TRBD2. V lost 4 bases, J lost 6 bases, and 11 bases stayed unmatched. Germline V gives CDR1 SGHAT, CDR2 FQNNGV. The CDR3 is 18 residues long. Here the CDR3 reads CASSWGLAGGQSSDTQYF. CDR3 nucleotides: TGTGCCAGCAGCTGGGGACTAGCGGGGGGTCAGTCAAGCGATACGCAGTATTTT.

This chain links TRBV7-9 with TRBJ2-5, with no clear D. Germline V gene lookup returns CDR1 SEHNR and CDR2 FQNEAQ (reference sequence). The ends were cut back, 5 bases at V and 5 bases at J, with 12 bases in the middle. The CDR3 has 13 amino acids. For the CDR3, the DNA is TGTGCCAGCAGCCCCATCATGGGCGAGACCCAGTACTTC. Translated, it gives CASSPIMGETQYF.

The chain has TRBV27 and TRBJ2-1, with a weak D call TRBD1 (6 bases). The ends were cut back, 4 bases at V and 7 bases at J, with 17 bases in the middle. The CDR3 spans 15 residues. Germline V gene lookup returns CDR1 MNHEY and CDR2 SMNVEV (reference sequence). CDR3 in amino acids: CASSYRGQIRNEQFF. Here the CDR3 DNA reads TGTGCCAGCAGTTATCGGGGACAAATAAGGAATGAGCAGTTCTTC.

The V and J genes are TRBV14 and TRBJ2-5, with D possibly TRBD1 on 6 matching bases. Per germline, CDR1 SGHDN and CDR2 FVKESK. The V end was cut by 0 bases, the J end by 5 bases, with 19 bases between. The CDR3 loop spans 17 amino acids. CDR3 bases: TGTGCCAGCAGCCAAGATCCTAGGGACCAGGGGTTTGAGACCCAGTACTTC. Amino acids: CASSQDPRDQGFETQYF.

This rearrangement joins TRBV6-1 to TRBJ1-1; TRBD1 might be the D (5 bases). In germline, CDR1 is MNHNS, CDR2 SASEGT. The CDR3 sequence is 14 residues long. The V and J ends lost 4 bases and 4 bases respectively, with 13 bases between them. The CDR3 region has the DNA TGTGCCAGCAGTGGATCGAGGGGAGGCACTGAAGCTTTCTTT. This sequence encodes CASSGSRGGTEAFF.

The V and J genes are TRBV7-9 and TRBJ2-5; 7 bases are a match to TRBD1. From germline, CDR1 is SEHNR and CDR2 FQNEAQ (reference sequence). This CDR3 has 17 residues. J was trimmed by 2 bases and V by 4 bases; bases with no gene match: 13. The CDR3 nucleotides are TGTGCCAGCAGCTCCTACGAGACAGGGCAGGCACAAGAGACCCAGTACTTC. Amino acid sequence: CASSSYETGQAQETQYF. Full variable domain (rest looked up from reference TRBV7-9 and TRBJ2-5): DTGVSQNPRHKITKRGQNVTFRCDPISEHNRLYWYRQTLGQGPEFLTYFQNEAQLEKSRLLSDRFSAERPKGSFSTLEIQRTEQGDSAMYLCASSSYETGQAQETQYFGPGTRLLVL.

This chain links TRBV12-1 with TRBJ1-1. TRBV12-1 is termed a pseudogene. The CDR3 has 15 amino acids. The DNA of the CDR3 is TGTGCCAGCAGCTTTGCGCGGGGGTGGAACACTGAAGCTTTCTTT. Protein: CASSFARGWNTEAFF.

This chain joins TRBV4-2 and TRBJ2-2; the D gene is possibly TRBD2 (5 bases). This CDR3 is built from 17 residues. The V end lost 0 bases, the J end lost 1 base, and 12 bases lay between the germline ends. Germline CDR1 LGHNA, CDR2 YNFKEQ. CDR3 loop: CASSQDFAGMNTGELFF. The CDR3 region has the DNA TGTGCCAGCAGCCAAGATTTTGCGGGCATGAACACCGGGGAGCTGTTTTTT.

This clone showed up just once. V usage is TRBV7-3 and J usage is TRBJ1-2; no firm D call. CDR1 SGHTA and CDR2 FQGTGA come from the germline V gene. The CDR3 is made up of 15 amino acids. Trimming stripped 0 bases from V and 4 bases from J, with 12 bases between. DNA of the CDR3: TGTGCCAGCAGCTTAACCGGGTCGTCCCTCTATGGCTACACCTTC. It specifies CASSLTGSSLYGYTF. Full variable domain (outside the CDR3, taken from reference TRBV7-3 and TRBJ1-2): GAGVSQTPSNKVTEKGKYVELRCDPISGHTALYWYRQSLGQGPEFLIYFQGTGAADDSGLPNDRFFAVRPEGSVSTLKIQRTERGDSAVYLCASSLTGSSLYGYTFGSGTRLTVV.

The chain links TRBV9 to TRBJ2-1; TRBD1 matches at 8 bases. CDR1 is SGDLS, CDR2 YYNGEE, per germline. The CDR3 loop spans 16 amino acids. V was pared by 3 bases and J by 8 bases, with 13 bases of the junction left unmatched. In DNA, the CDR3 is TGTGCCAGCAGCGGTCCGGGACAGGCCGTTTCGGATGAGCAGTTCTTC. It is translated as CASSGPGQAVSDEQFF.

The J gene is TRBJ2-7, the V gene TRBV7-9, with D perhaps matching TRBD1 (5 bases). Germline CDR1 is SEHNR and CDR2 is FQNEAQ (reference sequence). Trimming left V 4 bases short and J 7 bases short, with 17 bases between. The CDR3 contains 14 residues. CDR3 loop: CASSSIPQPGEQYF. The DNA of the CDR3 is TGTGCCAGCAGCTCGATACCCCAGCCAGGGGAGCAGTACTTC.

The J gene is TRBJ2-1, the V gene TRBV25-1; D is perhaps TRBD1 (6 bases). V lost 5 bases, J lost 11 bases, and 16 bases lay in between. The CDR3 extends over 13 amino acids. Germline CDR1 MGHDK, CDR2 SYGVNS. The CDR3 sequence is CASSTPGTSQQFF. DNA of the CDR3: TGTGCCAGCAGTACCCCCGGGACATCCCAGCAGTTCTTC.

V gene TRBV5-6 combines with J gene TRBJ1-1; no reliable D call. This CDR3 has 12 residues. Germline values: CDR1 SGHDT, CDR2 YYEEEE. Trimming removed 3 bases at V and 5 bases at J, with 8 bases between. The CDR3 DNA follows: TGTGCCAGCAGCTACGGAGAAACTGAAGCTTTCTTT. Translated: CASSYGETEAFF. The variable domain in full, with the rest retrieved from reference TRBV5-6 and TRBJ1-1, is DAGVTQSPTHLIKTRGQQVTLRCSPKSGHDTVSWYQQALGQGPQFIFQYYEEEERQRGNFPDRFSGHQFPNYSSELNVNALLLGDSALYLCASSYGETEAFFGQGTRLTVV.

The chain combines TRBV19 with TRBJ2-5; TRBD2 matches at 7 bases. Germline V gene lookup returns CDR1 LNHDA and CDR2 SQIVND (reference sequence). The CDR3 runs to 15 residues. J lost 1 base, V lost 2 bases, and 4 bases had no gene match. CDR3: CASSILASGQETQYF. Written as DNA, the CDR3 is TGTGCCAGTAGTATATTGGCTAGCGGCCAAGAGACCCAGTACTTC. The full variable domain, with the rest looked up from reference TRBV19 and TRBJ2-5, is DGGITQSPKYLFRKEGQNVTLSCEQNLNHDAMYWYRQDPGQGLRLIYYSQIVNDFQKGDIAEGYSVSREKKESFPLTVTSAQKNPTAFYLCASSILASGQETQYFGPGTRLLVL.

CDR3 residues: CASSFAFPSGASTDTQYF. DNA of the CDR3: TGTGCCAGCAGCTTTGCTTTCCCTAGCGGGGCGAGCACAGATACGCAGTATTTT. The genes are TRBV5-6 and TRBJ2-3; TRBD2 aligns across 9 bases. Germline CDR1 reads SGHDT; CDR2 reads YYEEEE. The CDR3 covers 18 residues. V was clipped by 2 bases and J by 0 bases; unmatched bases: 10.

This rearrangement joins TRBV1 to TRBJ1-1; the table's TRBD1 call for D was not verified on the DNA. TRBV1 is shown as a pseudogene. The CDR3 spans 14 residues. The CDR3 nucleotides read TGCACCAGCAGCCACAGACAGAAGAACACTGAAGCTTTCTTT. The encoded protein is CTSSHRQKNTEAFF.

V usage is TRBV4-1 and J usage is TRBJ2-7, with a weak D call TRBD1 (6 bases). There are 16 residues in the CDR3. Trimming cost V 0 bases and J 2 bases, with 14 bases left between them. The germline CDR1 and CDR2 sequences are MGHRA and YSYEKL. DNA of the CDR3: TGCGCCAGCAGCCAAGAATCCCCCCCAGGGGCCTACGAGCAGTACTTC. Translating gives CASSQESPPGAYEQYF.

This clone was detected only once. The gene calls are TRBV5-1 and TRBJ2-1, with 7 bases fitting TRBD1. The length of the CDR3 is 15 residues. The trim removed 0 bases at V and 7 bases at J, leaving 7 bases unmatched. Per germline, CDR1 SGHRS and CDR2 YFSETQ. Here the CDR3 DNA reads TGCGCCAGCAGCTTGGAGGGGGCCGTTGGGAATGAGCAGTTCTTC. As protein: CASSLEGAVGNEQFF.

In its sample, this clone was seen once. For the CDR3, the DNA is TGTGCCAGCAGTTCCTACCGGGACAGGCGCCACTATGGCTACACCTTC. Amino acids: CASSSYRDRRHYGYTF. The V gene is TRBV7-2, the J gene TRBJ1-2; 8 bases line up with TRBD1. The CDR3 totals 16 residues. After removal of 6 bases from V and 3 bases from J, the junction contained 12 bases not matched to a gene. Germline V lookup: CDR1 SGHTA, CDR2 FQGNSA.

The chain joins TRBV5-1 to TRBJ1-2, with D possibly TRBD1 on 5 matching bases. CDR3 length equals 13 residues. V was shortened by 0 bases and J by 8 bases, with 11 bases between the two germline ends. Germline V gene sequence: CDR1 SGHRS, CDR2 YFSETQ. Here the CDR3 reads CASSLGGGKGYTF. CDR3 nucleotide sequence: TGCGCCAGCAGCTTGGGGGGGGGAAAGGGCTACACCTTC.

DNA of the CDR3: TGTGCCAGCAGGCGGGACAGGAATGAAAAACTGTTTTTT. It yields the protein CASRRDRNEKLFF. The chain is built from TRBV2 and TRBJ1-4; 8 bases are shared with TRBD1. The germline V gene has CDR1 SNHLY and CDR2 FYNNEI. The CDR3 is 13 residues long. With 6 bases clipped from V and 5 bases from J, the junction kept 2 bases outside the gene matches.

The CDR3 protein is CASSLDWTGVGTEAFF. The CDR3 DNA follows: TGTGCCAGCAGCTTGGATTGGACAGGGGTCGGCACTGAAGCTTTCTTT. This sequence joins TRBV5-6 and TRBJ1-1; 9 bases are shared with TRBD1. Germline V gene data show CDR1 as SGHDT and CDR2 as YYEEEE. V dropped 0 bases and J dropped 4; count of bases not matched to a gene: 7. The CDR3 sequence is 16 residues long.

The chain has TRBV2 and TRBJ1-6; perhaps TRBD1 as D (6 bases). The CDR3 runs to 15 residues. CDR1 and CDR2 (germline): SNHLY, FYNNEI. V lost 10 bases and J lost 0, with 13 bases in between. The CDR3 DNA sequence: TGTGCCACCGCGGGGGCGAGCTCCTATAATTCACCCCTCCACTTT. It codes for CATAGASSYNSPLHF. Drawing the rest from reference TRBV2 and TRBJ1-6, the complete variable domain is EPEVTQTPSHQVTQMGQEVILRCVPISNHLYFYWYRQILGQKVEFLVSFYNNEISEKSEIFDDQFSVERPDGSNFTLKIRSTKLEDSAMYFCATAGASSYNSPLHFGNGTRLTVT.

V is TRBV7-9 and J is TRBJ1-2; D is ambiguous. V was pared by 4 bases and J by 6 bases, with 6 bases between. This CDR3 comprises 11 residues. Germline V gene sequence: CDR1 SEHNR, CDR2 FQNEAQ (reference sequence). The CDR3 nucleotides read TGTGCCAGCAGCTCCCCAGATGGCTACACCTTC. This translates into CASSSPDGYTF.

This chain uses TRBV5-6 with TRBJ1-5; TRBD1 matches at 7 bases. This CDR3 spans 16 amino acids. The V and J ends lost 2 bases and 3 bases, in that order; junction bases with no gene match: 8. Germline CDR1 SGHDT, CDR2 YYEEEE. This CDR3 is CASSFWTGAPNQPQHF. The DNA for the CDR3 is TGTGCCAGCAGCTTTTGGACAGGAGCCCCCAATCAGCCCCAGCATTTT.